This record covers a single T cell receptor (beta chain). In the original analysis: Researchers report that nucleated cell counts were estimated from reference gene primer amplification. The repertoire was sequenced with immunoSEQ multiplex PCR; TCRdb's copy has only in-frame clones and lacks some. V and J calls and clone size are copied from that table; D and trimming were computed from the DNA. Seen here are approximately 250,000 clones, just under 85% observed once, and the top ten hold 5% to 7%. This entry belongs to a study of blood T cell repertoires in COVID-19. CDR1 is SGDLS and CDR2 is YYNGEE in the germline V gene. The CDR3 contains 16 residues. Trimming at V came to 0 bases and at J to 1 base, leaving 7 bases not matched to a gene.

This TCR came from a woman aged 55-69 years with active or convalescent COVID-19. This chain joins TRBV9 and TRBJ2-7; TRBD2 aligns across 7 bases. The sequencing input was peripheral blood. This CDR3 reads CASSVEGGRESYEQYF. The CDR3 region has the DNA TGTGCCAGCAGCGTAGAAGGAGGGAGGGAATCCTACGAGCAGTACTTC.